This T cell receptor (beta chain) was profiled in a study of T cell changes during pregnancy in multiple sclerosis. The method was immunoSEQ multiplex PCR; TCRdb's version includes in-frame clones alone and lacks a portion of them. Here the sample spans tens of thousands of clones, around 94% being singletons. CDR1 is MNHEY, CDR2 SVGAGI, per germline. Trimming shortened V by 4 bases and J by 1 base, and 9 bases separated the two germline ends. The CDR3 consists of 14 residues. The origin of this receptor is a female donor with multiple sclerosis, enrolled in a pregnancy study. V and J are TRBV6-5 and TRBJ2-3; possibly TRBD2 for D (5 bases). This sample comprised CD4+ T cells from peripheral blood mononuclear cells, obtained in the third trimester of pregnancy. The CDR3 loop reads CASSSRAGTDTQYF. Written as DNA, the CDR3 is TGTGCCAGCAGTTCGCGGGCAGGCACAGATACGCAGTATTTT.